The 2 T cell receptor beta chains below all came from one sample that was sequenced in a study of brain T cells in children with intractable seizures. Indicated time point: blood from clinic visit 5 months post-surgery; TSC patient then seizure free. Sequenced by immunoSEQ multiplex PCR; TCRdb stores in-frame clones only, minus some. The sample comprises about 340,000 clones, over 90% of which are singletons, and 5% to 7% rests with the top ten. The source was peripheral blood, collected roughly 5 months after surgery. Source of these receptors: a boy in the first two years of life with tuberous sclerosis and intractable seizures.

This sequence joins TRBV28 and TRBJ1-5; no reliable D call. The CDR3 sequence is 11 residues long. V dropped 8 bases and J dropped 7 bases, with 9 bases sitting between them. Per the germline V gene, CDR1 is MDHEN and CDR2 is SYDVKM. CDR3 loop: CASGRKQPQHF. The CDR3 nucleotides are TGTGCCAGCGGGCGGAAACAGCCCCAGCATTTT.

V gene TRBV2 combines with J gene TRBJ2-1, with TRBD2 identical over 7 bases. Germline-derived CDR1 and CDR2 are SNHLY and FYNNEI. J gave up 0 bases and V 3 bases, and 5 bases lay outside the gene matches. The CDR3 extends over 16 amino acids. CDR3 nucleotides: TGTGCCAGCAGTGACCTCGGGGGGAGCTCCTACAATGAGCAGTTCTTC. Amino acid sequence: CASSDLGGSSYNEQFF.